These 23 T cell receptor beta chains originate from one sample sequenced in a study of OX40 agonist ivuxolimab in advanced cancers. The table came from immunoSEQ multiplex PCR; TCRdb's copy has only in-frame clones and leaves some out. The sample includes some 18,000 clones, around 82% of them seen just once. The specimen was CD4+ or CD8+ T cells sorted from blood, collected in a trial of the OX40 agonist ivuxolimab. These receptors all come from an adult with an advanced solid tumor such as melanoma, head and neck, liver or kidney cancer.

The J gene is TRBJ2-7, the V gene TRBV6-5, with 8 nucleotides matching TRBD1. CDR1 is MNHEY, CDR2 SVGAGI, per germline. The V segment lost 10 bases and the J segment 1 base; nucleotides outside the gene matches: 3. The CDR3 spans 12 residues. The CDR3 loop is CATTGASYEQYF. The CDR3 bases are TGTGCCACGACAGGGGCGTCCTACGAGCAGTACTTC.

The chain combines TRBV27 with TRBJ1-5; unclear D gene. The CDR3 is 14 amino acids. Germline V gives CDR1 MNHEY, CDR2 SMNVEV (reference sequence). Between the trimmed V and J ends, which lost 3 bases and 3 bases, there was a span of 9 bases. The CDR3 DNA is TGTGCCAGCAGTTTGGCCAGGTACAATCAGCCCCAGCATTTT. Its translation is CASSLARYNQPQHF.

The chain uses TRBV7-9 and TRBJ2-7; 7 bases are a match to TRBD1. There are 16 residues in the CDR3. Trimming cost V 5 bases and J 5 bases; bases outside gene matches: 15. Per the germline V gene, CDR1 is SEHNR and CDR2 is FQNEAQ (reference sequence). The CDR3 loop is CASSGNQKTGFDEQYF. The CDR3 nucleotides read TGTGCCAGCAGCGGGAACCAAAAGACAGGGTTCGACGAGCAGTACTTC.

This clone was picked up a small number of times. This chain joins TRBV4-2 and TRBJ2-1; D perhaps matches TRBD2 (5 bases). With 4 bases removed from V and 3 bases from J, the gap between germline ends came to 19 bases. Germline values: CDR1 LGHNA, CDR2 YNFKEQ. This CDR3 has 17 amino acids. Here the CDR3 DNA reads TGTGCCAGCAGCCCTAGAGACGGAGGTATGAGCTACAATGAGCAGTTCTTC. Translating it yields CASSPRDGGMSYNEQFF.

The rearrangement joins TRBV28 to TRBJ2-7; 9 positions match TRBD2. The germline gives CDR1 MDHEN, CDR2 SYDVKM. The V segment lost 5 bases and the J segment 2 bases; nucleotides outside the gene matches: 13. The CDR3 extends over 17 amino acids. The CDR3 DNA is TGTGCCAGCAGTACCGGGATAGCGGGAGTTCCAACCTACGAGCAGTACTTC. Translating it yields CASSTGIAGVPTYEQYF.

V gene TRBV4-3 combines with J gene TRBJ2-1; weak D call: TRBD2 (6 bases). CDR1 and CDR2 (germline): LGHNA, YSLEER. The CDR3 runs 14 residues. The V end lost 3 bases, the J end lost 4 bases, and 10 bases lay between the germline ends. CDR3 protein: CASSQGTSYNEQFF. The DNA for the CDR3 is TGCGCCAGCAGCCAGGGGACTTCTTACAATGAGCAGTTCTTC.

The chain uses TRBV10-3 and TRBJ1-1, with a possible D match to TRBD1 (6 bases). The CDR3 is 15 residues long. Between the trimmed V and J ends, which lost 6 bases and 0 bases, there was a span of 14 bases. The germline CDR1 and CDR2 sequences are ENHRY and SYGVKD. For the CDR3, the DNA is TGTGCCATCAGCCCAAAAGGGGGGATGAACACTGAAGCTTTCTTT. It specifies CAISPKGGMNTEAFF.

The CDR3 DNA follows: TGTGCCGGAAGCTCTGGAAACACCATATATTTT. Protein: CAGSSGNTIYF. The genes are TRBV30 and TRBJ1-3; unclear D gene. The V end lost 8 bases, the J end lost 0 bases, and 5 bases lay between the germline ends. The CDR3 has 11 amino acids. CDR1 is GTSNPN, CDR2 SVGIG, per germline (reference sequence).

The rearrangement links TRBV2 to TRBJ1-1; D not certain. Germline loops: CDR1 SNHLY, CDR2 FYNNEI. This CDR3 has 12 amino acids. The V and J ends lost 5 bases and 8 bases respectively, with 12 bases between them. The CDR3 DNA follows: TGTGCCAGCAGTATTGACGGTTTAGAAGCTTTCTTT. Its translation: CASSIDGLEAFF.

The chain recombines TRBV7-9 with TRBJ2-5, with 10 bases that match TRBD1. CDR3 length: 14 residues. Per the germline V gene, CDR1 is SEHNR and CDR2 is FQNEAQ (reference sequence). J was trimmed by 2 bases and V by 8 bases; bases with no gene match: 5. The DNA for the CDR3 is TGTGCCAGCCAGGGACAGGGGTATCAAGAGACCCAGTACTTC. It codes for CASQGQGYQETQYF.

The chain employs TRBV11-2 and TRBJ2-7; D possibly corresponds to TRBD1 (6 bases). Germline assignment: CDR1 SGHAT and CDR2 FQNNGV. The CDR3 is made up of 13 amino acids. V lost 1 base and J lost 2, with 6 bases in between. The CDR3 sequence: CASSLAGAYEQYF. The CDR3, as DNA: TGTGCCAGCAGCTTAGCAGGGGCCTACGAGCAGTACTTC.

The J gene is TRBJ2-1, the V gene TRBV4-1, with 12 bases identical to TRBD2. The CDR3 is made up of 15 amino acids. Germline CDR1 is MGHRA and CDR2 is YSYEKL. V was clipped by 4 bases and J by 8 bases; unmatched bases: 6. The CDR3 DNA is TGCGCCAGCAGCCGAACGACTAGCGGGAGTGATGAGCAGTTCTTC. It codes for CASSRTTSGSDEQFF.

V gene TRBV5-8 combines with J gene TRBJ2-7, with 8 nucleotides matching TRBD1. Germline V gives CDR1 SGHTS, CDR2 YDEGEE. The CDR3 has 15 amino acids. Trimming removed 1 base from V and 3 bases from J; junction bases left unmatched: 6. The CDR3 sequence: CASSLYGTGYYEQYF. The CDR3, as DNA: TGTGCCAGCAGCTTGTATGGGACAGGATACTACGAGCAGTACTTC.

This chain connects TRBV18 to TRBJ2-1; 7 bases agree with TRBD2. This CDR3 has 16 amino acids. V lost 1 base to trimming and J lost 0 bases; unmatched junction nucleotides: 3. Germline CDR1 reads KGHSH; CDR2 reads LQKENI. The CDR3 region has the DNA TGTGCCAGCTCACCACAGGGACTACCCTCCTACAATGAGCAGTTCTTC. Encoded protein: CASSPQGLPSYNEQFF. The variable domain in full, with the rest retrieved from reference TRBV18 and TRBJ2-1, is NAGVMQNPRHLVRRRGQEARLRCSPMKGHSHVYWYRQLPEEGLKFMVYLQKENIIDESGMPKERFSAEFPKEGPSILRIQQVVRGDSAAYFCASSPQGLPSYNEQFFGPGTRLTVL.

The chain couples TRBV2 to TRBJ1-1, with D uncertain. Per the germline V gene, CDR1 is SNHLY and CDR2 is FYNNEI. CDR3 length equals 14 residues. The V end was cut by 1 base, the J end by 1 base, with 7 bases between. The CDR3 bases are TGTGCCAGCAGTGAAGAAGTCCGGAACACTGAAGCTTTCTTT. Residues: CASSEEVRNTEAFF.

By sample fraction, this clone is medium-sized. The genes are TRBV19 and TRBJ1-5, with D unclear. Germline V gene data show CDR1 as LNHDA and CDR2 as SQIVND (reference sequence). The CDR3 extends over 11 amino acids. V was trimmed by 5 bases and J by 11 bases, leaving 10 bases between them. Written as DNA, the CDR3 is TGTGCCAGTAGTCACTCCAGGTCCCAGCATTTT. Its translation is CASSHSRSQHF.

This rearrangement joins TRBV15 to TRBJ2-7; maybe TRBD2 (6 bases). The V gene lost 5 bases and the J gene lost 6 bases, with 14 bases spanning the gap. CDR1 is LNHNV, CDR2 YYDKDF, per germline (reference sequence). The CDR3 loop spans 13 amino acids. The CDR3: CATSPGVRSEQYF. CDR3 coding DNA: TGTGCCACCAGCCCGGGGGTAAGGAGCGAGCAGTACTTC.

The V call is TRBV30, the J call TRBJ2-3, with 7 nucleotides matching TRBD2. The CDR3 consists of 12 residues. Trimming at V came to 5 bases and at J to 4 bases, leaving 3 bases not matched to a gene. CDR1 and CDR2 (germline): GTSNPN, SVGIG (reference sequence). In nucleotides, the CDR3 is TGTGCCTGGGGACTAGTTTCAGATACGCAGTATTTT. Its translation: CAWGLVSDTQYF.

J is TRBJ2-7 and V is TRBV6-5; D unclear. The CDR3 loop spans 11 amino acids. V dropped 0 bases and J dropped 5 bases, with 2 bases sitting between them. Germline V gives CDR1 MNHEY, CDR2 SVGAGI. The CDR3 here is CASSYSNEQYF. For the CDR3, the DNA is TGTGCCAGCAGTTACTCAAACGAGCAGTACTTC.

CDR3 sequence: CASSYVRIISYEQYF. The CDR3, as DNA: TGTGCCAGCAGTTACGTCAGGATAATCTCCTACGAGCAGTACTTC. The chain employs TRBV6-6 and TRBJ2-7; the D is unclear. Germline V CDR1 and CDR2: MNHNY, SVGAGI (reference sequence). The germline V and J ends were trimmed by 2 bases and 0 bases, with 11 bases remaining between them. The CDR3 is made up of 15 amino acids.

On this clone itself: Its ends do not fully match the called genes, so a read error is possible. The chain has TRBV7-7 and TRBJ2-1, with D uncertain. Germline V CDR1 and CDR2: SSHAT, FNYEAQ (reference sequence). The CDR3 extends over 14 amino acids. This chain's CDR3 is CASSFSMGHNEQFF. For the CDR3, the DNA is TGTGCTAGCAGCTTTTCGATGGGCCACAATGAGCAGTTCTTC.

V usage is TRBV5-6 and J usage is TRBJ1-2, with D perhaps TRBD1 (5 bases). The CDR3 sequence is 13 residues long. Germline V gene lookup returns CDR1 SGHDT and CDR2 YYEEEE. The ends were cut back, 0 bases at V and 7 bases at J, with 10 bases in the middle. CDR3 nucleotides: TGTGCCAGCAGCTTGGATTGGGGGAGTGGCTACACCTTC. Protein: CASSLDWGSGYTF. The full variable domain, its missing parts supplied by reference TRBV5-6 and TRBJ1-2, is DAGVTQSPTHLIKTRGQQVTLRCSPKSGHDTVSWYQQALGQGPQFIFQYYEEEERQRGNFPDRFSGHQFPNYSSELNVNALLLGDSALYLCASSLDWGSGYTFGSGTRLTVV.

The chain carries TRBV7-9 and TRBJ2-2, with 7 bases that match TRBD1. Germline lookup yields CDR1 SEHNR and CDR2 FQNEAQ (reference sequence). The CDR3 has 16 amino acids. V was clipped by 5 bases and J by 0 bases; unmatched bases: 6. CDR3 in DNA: TGTGCCAGCAGCCATCCGGGACAGACGAACACCGGGGAGCTGTTTTTT. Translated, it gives CASSHPGQTNTGELFF.